Included here is one TCR beta chain sequence, with context. These data originate in a study of blood T cell repertoires in COVID-19. V was clipped by 5 bases and J by 1 base, with 5 bases between them. The CDR3 runs 12 residues. Germline V lookup: CDR1 SGHNT, CDR2 YENEEA. Only in-frame clones appear in the TCRdb table, and some are missing; sequencing was by immunoSEQ multiplex PCR. The data contain about 200,000 clones, 75% to 85% of them seen just once; the ten biggest clones take up less than 9.5%. The gene calls are TRBV11-3 and TRBJ1-1; weak D call: TRBD1 (5 bases). The clonotype originates from a woman aged 80 or over with COVID-19, enrolled during active disease. Sequencing was performed on peripheral blood. This chain's CDR3 is CASSTGNTEAFF. The CDR3 nucleotides read TGTGCCAGCAGCACAGGGAACACTGAAGCTTTCTTT.